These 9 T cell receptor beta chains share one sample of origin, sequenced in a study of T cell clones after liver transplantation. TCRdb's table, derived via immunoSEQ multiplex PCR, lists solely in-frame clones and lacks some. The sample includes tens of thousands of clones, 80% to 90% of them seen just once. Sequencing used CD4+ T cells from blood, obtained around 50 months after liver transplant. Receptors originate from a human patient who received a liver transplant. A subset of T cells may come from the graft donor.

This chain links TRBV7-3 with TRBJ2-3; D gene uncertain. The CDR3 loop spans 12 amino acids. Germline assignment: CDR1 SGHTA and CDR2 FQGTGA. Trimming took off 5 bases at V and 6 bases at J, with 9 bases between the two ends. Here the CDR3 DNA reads TGTGCCAGCAGCCTAAACGCGGATACGCAGTATTTT. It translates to CASSLNADTQYF.

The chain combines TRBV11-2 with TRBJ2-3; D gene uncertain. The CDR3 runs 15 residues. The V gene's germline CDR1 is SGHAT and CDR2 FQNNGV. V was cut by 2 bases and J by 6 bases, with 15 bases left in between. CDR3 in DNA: TGTGCCAGCAGCTTACGACCCCAAGTCGTCGATACGCAGTATTTT. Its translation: CASSLRPQVVDTQYF.

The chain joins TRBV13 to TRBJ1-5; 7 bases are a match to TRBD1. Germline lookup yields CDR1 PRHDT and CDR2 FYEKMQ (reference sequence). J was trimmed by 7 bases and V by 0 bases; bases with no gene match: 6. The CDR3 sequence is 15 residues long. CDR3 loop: CASSLGQGSGQPQHF. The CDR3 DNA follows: TGTGCCAGCAGCTTAGGACAGGGGTCTGGACAGCCCCAGCATTTT.

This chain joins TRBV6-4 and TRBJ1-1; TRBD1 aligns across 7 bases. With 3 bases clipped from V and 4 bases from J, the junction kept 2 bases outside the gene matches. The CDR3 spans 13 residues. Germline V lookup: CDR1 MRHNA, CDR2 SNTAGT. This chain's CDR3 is CASSETGTTEAFF. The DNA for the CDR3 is TGTGCCAGCAGTGAGACAGGGACCACTGAAGCTTTCTTT.

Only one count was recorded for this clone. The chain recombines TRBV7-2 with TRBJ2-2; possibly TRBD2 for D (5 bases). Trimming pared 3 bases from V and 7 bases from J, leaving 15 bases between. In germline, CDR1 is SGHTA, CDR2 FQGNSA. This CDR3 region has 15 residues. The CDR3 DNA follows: TGTGCCAGCAGCTTCGACGGGATGGTGGGCGGGGAGCTGTTTTTT. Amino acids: CASSFDGMVGGELFF.

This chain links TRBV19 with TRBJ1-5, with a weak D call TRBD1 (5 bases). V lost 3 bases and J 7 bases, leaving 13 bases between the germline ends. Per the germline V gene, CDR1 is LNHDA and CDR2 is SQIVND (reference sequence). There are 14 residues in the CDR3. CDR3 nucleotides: TGTGCCAGTAGTATGGGGGGTGATGGACAGCCCCAGCATTTT. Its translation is CASSMGGDGQPQHF. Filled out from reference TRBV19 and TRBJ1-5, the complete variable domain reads DGGITQSPKYLFRKEGQNVTLSCEQNLNHDAMYWYRQDPGQGLRLIYYSQIVNDFQKGDIAEGYSVSREKKESFPLTVTSAQKNPTAFYLCASSMGGDGQPQHFGDGTRLSIL.

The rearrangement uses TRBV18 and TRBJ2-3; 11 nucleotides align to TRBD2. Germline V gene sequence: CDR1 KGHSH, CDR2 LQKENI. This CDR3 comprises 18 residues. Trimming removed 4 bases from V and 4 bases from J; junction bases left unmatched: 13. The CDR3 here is CASSRLAGGHADADTQYF. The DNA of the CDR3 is TGTGCCAGCTCACGGCTAGCGGGGGGACATGCCGACGCAGATACGCAGTATTTT.

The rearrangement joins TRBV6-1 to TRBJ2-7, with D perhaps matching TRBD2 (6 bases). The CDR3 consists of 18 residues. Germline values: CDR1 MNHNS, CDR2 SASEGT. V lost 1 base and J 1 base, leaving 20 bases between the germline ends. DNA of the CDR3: TGTGCCAGCAGTGAAGGGCCGCGGGGCAGGGTGCCTTCCTACGAGCAGTACTTC. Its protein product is CASSEGPRGRVPSYEQYF.

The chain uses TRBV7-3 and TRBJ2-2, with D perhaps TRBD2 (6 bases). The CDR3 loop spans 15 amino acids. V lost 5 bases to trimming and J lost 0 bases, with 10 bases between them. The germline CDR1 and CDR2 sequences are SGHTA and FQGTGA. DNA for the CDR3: TGTGCCAGCAGCCCAGGCGGGGCGAACACCGGGGAGCTGTTTTTT. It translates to CASSPGGANTGELFF. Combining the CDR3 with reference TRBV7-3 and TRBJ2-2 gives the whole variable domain GAGVSQTPSNKVTEKGKYVELRCDPISGHTALYWYRQSLGQGPEFLIYFQGTGAADDSGLPNDRFFAVRPEGSVSTLKIQRTERGDSAVYLCASSPGGANTGELFFGEGSRLTVL.